These 2 T cell receptor beta chains share one sample of origin, sequenced in a study of Ad26.COV2.S vaccination and SARS-CoV-2 variants. Repertoires were generated with immunoSEQ multiplex PCR, while TCRdb's copy carries only in-frame clones and drops some. The sample has approximately 420,000 clones, around nine tenths seen once. This sample's treatment: roughly 18 received Ad26.COV2.S at low or high dose, single or two shots; 5 received placebo; per-sample allocation not given. Sampling occurred on day 63 after the first vaccine or placebo injection. Sequenced here: peripheral blood, sampled in a trial of Ad26.COV2.S vaccine versus placebo. The receptors were gathered from a person aged 18-60 years who received the Ad26.COV2.S COVID-19 vaccine or a placebo.

V usage is TRBV12-3 or TRBV12-4 and J usage is TRBJ1-2; perhaps TRBD1 as D (6 bases). V was cut by 3 bases and J by 7 bases, with 12 bases left in between. This CDR3 contains 13 residues. The CDR3 DNA follows: TGTGCCAGCAGTTTCAGACAGGAGGGTGGCTACACCTTC. It translates to CASSFRQEGGYTF.

The chain joins TRBV29-1 to TRBJ1-1; D is perhaps TRBD1 (6 bases). This CDR3 comprises 13 residues. The ends were cut back, 2 bases at V and 6 bases at J, with 13 bases in the middle. Looked up from germline, CDR1 is SQVTM and CDR2 is ANQGSEA. In DNA, the CDR3 is TGCAGCGTTGAAAAACGACAGGAGGCTGAAGCTTTCTTT. Encoded protein: CSVEKRQEAEAFF.